This is a list of T cell receptor beta chains from one sample in a study of cytomegalovirus exposure and HLA in healthy donors. TCRdb's table, derived via immunoSEQ multiplex PCR, lists solely in-frame clones and lacks some. The table records over 150,000 clones, more than 60% of them present only once. Sequencing was carried out using PBMCs. These receptors originate from a man aged 35-49 years in good health and CMV-seronegative. The CDR3 runs from the conserved cysteine through the conserved F or W. D genes are given only for firm matches. Size is omitted from some rows. Given values are once, few, many or a class for expanded clones.

V	size	J	D	CDR3	DNA
TRBV11-2	NA	TRBJ2-7	NA	CASSLMGGVYEQYF	TGTGCCAGCAGCTTAATGGGGGGAGTCTACGAGCAGTACTTC
TRBV30	NA	TRBJ2-5	TRBD2	CAWRPSGGYETQYF	TGTGCCTGGAGGCCTAGCGGGGGTTACGAGACCCAGTACTTC
TRBV5-5	NA	TRBJ1-5	TRBD1	CASSSGTGRGDLNQPQHF	TGTGCCAGCAGCTCCGGGACAGGAAGAGGGGACCTCAATCAGCCCCAGCATTTT
TRBV7-9	NA	TRBJ2-3	TRBD2	CASSLRGSVSGAMSDTQYF	TGTGCCAGCAGCTTAAGGGGTTCTGTGAGCGGGGCTATGTCAGATACGCAGTATTTT
TRBV5-1	once	TRBJ2-5	NA	CASSLVGTFQETQYF	TGCGCCAGCAGCTTGGTAGGGACTTTCCAAGAGACCCAGTACTTC
TRBV4-1	NA	TRBJ2-5	TRBD2	CASSRSTSGGAEETQYF	TGCGCCAGCAGCCGTTCGACCAGCGGGGGGGCCGAGGAGACCCAGTACTTC
TRBV30	NA	TRBJ1-3	NA	CAWVGQLWNTIYF	TGTGCCTGGGTCGGACAGCTCTGGAACACCATATATTTT
TRBV2	NA	TRBJ2-5	TRBD2	CASSEMGGEETQYF	TGTGCCAGCAGTGAAATGGGAGGGGAGGAGACCCAGTACTTC
TRBV28	once	TRBJ2-2	TRBD2	CASTPPRGGLTGELFF	TGTGCCAGCACCCCCCCACGGGGGGGGTTGACCGGGGAGCTGTTTTTT
TRBV5-1	NA	TRBJ2-3	TRBD2	CASGTAGLTDTQYF	TGCGCCAGCGGTACAGCGGGGCTCACAGATACGCAGTATTTT
TRBV7-3	NA	TRBJ1-4	TRBD1	CASSQTGANEKLFF	TGTGCCAGCAGCCAGACAGGGGCAAATGAAAAACTGTTTTTT
TRBV2	NA	TRBJ1-5	NA	CASTPQVGNQPQHF	TGTGCCAGTACGCCCCAGGTGGGCAATCAGCCCCAGCATTTT
TRBV29-1	NA	TRBJ1-2	TRBD1	CSVLEQGDLGYTF	TGCAGCGTTTTGGAGCAGGGGGATCTTGGCTACACCTTC
TRBV6-5	once	TRBJ2-7	TRBD1	CASSYSTGRGGEQYF	TGTGCCAGCAGTTACTCGACAGGGCGAGGAGGCGAGCAGTACTTC
TRBV9	NA	TRBJ2-2	NA	CASRQVTGELFF	TGTGCCAGCCGGCAGGTCACCGGGGAGCTGTTTTTT
TRBV10-3	NA	TRBJ1-4	NA	CATKGPQEGEKLFF	TGTGCCACCAAAGGACCCCAAGAGGGCGAAAAACTGTTTTTT
TRBV19	NA	TRBJ2-5	TRBD1	CATGQGIVETQYF	TGTGCCACGGGACAGGGAATTGTCGAGACCCAGTACTTC
TRBV5-1	NA	TRBJ1-2	NA	CASSPDTTQLRYGYTF	TGCGCCAGCAGCCCCGATACCACTCAATTGCGCTATGGCTACACCTTC
TRBV2	NA	TRBJ2-7	TRBD1	CASSVVEGAAYEQYF	TGTGCCAGCAGTGTAGTCGAGGGGGCCGCCTACGAGCAGTACTTC
TRBV7-6	NA	TRBJ2-7	TRBD2	CASSLAGEGPYEQYF	TGTGCCAGCAGCTTAGCTGGGGAGGGCCCCTACGAGCAGTACTTC
TRBV20-1	NA	TRBJ2-7	NA	CSARGTDEQYF	TGCAGTGCTAGAGGGACAGACGAGCAGTACTTC
TRBV5-1	NA	TRBJ2-2	NA	CASSLRVPPNTGELFF	TGCGCCAGCAGCTTGCGGGTGCCCCCTAACACCGGGGAGCTGTTTTTT
TRBV19	NA	TRBJ2-1	TRBD1	CASRAGQGRVEQFF	TGTGCCAGTAGAGCGGGACAGGGAAGGGTTGAGCAGTTCTTC
TRBV4-2	once	TRBJ2-1	TRBD2	CASSQDRTSNEQFF	TGTGCCAGCAGCCAGGACCGGACTAGCAATGAGCAGTTCTTC
TRBV27	NA	TRBJ2-1	TRBD1	CASSSRGPPYNEQFF	TGTGCCAGCAGCTCCAGGGGGCCCCCCTACAATGAGCAGTTCTTC
TRBV5-4	few	TRBJ2-7	TRBD1	CASSTPRTGGSNEQYF	TGTGCCAGCAGCACCCCTAGGACAGGGGGCTCGAACGAGCAGTACTTC